This T cell receptor (beta chain) was retrieved from a study of blood T cells in healthy people across ages. Trimming pared 0 bases from V and 0 bases from J, leaving 15 bases between. The CDR3 is 17 residues long. CDR1 SGHRS and CDR2 YFSETQ come from the germline V gene. This clonotype was recorded once. Primers used in a second PCR of about 7 to 12 cycles were a sample-barcoded 5' primer and a J-beta primer mix. TCRdb reprocessed the 5' RACE reads with MiXCR, giving one entry per CDR3 protein. This sample carries around 1,000,000 distinct CDR3 sequences, about two fifths of them seen once, and the ten largest clones take roughly 13%.

V is TRBV5-1 and J is TRBJ1-1; D not certain. The clonotype comes from a man aged 18 to 30 in good health. The sample taken for sequencing was blood. The CDR3 DNA sequence: TGCGCCAGCAGCTTGGCCGCCACAGCCTTATTGAACACTGAAGCTTTCTTT. This encodes CASSLAATALLNTEAFF. Variable domain in full (rest from reference TRBV5-1 and TRBJ1-1): KAGVTQTPRYLIKTRGQQVTLSCSPISGHRSVSWYQQTPGQGLQFLFEYFSETQRNKGNFPGRFSGRQFSNSRSEMNVSTLELGDSALYLCASSLAATALLNTEAFFGQGTRLTVV.